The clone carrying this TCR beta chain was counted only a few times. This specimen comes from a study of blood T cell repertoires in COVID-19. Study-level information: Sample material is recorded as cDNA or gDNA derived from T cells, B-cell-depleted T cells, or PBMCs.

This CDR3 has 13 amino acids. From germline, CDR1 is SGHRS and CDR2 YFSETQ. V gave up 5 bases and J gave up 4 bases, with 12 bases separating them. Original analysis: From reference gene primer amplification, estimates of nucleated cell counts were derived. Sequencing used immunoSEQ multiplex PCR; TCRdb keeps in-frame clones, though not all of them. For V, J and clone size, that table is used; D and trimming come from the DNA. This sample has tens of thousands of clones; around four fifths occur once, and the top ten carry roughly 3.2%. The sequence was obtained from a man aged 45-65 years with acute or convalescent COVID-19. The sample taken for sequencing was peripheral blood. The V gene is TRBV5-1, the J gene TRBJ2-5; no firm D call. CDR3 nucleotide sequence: TGCGCCAGCAGTAGTAGCCAGATAGAGACCCAGTACTTC. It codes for CASSSSQIETQYF.